This T cell receptor beta chain was identified in a study of T cell responses to AZD1222 COVID-19 vaccine. Germline V gene sequence: CDR1 MNHEY, CDR2 SVGAGI. There are 16 residues in the CDR3. V lost 2 bases to trimming and J lost 7 bases, with 17 bases between them. Repertoires were generated with immunoSEQ multiplex PCR, while TCRdb's copy carries only in-frame clones and drops some. The table has under 150,000 clones, around 94% seen once. This TCR came from an adult who received the AZD1222 COVID-19 vaccine. The sequenced sample was peripheral blood, obtained 28 days after the second AZD1222 dose. This chain connects TRBV6-5 to TRBJ2-2, with D possibly being TRBD1 or TRBD2 (5 bases each). DNA of the CDR3: TGTGCCAGCAGTTACCAAGGGACGGGTGTCGTCGGGGAGCTGTTTTTT. This codes for CASSYQGTGVVGELFF.